This paragraph reports one T cell receptor (beta chain). The data are from a study of blood T cell repertoires in COVID-19. About the study: COVID-19 samples from acute and convalescent phases originated in the United States, Italy and Spain.

Authors' methods: Estimation of nucleated cell counts was performed using reference gene primer amplification. The method was immunoSEQ multiplex PCR; TCRdb's version includes in-frame clones alone and lacks a portion of them. V and J calls plus clone size are reproduced from that table; the DNA served to infer D and trimming. The sample has about 400,000 clones, 89% seen once. Material for sequencing was peripheral blood. The sequence was collected from a man aged 35-49 years with acute or convalescent COVID-19.

The CDR3 reads CASSLRRGRLSEQYF. CDR3 bases: TGTGCCAGCAGCTTGAGGAGGGGACGACTCAGCGAGCAGTACTTC. The rearrangement joins TRBV5-4 to TRBJ2-7, with TRBD2 as a possible D gene (6 bases). The CDR3 spans 15 residues. V was trimmed by 1 base and J by 6 bases, leaving 17 bases between them. Germline lookup yields CDR1 SGHNT and CDR2 YYREEE (reference sequence). Full variable domain (rest looked up from reference TRBV5-4 and TRBJ2-7): ETGVTQSPTHLIKTRGQQVTLRCSSQSGHNTVSWYQQALGQGPQFIFQYYREEENGRGNFPPRFSGLQFPNYSSELNVNALELDDSALYLCASSLRRGRLSEQYFGPGTRLTVT.